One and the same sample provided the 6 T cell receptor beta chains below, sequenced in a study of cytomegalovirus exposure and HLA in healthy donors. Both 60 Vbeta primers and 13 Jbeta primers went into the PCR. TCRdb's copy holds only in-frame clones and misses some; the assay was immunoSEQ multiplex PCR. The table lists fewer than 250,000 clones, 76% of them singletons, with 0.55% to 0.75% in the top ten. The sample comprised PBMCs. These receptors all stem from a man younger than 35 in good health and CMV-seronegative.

CDR3 protein: CASSEGGRRWGYTF. The CDR3 DNA reads TGTGCCAGCAGTGAAGGGGGGAGGCGGTGGGGCTACACCTTC. V gene TRBV6-1 combines with J gene TRBJ1-2; D perhaps matches TRBD1 (5 bases). The V gene lost 1 base and the J gene lost 8 bases, with 14 bases spanning the gap. The CDR3 spans 14 residues. Germline V CDR1 and CDR2: MNHNS, SASEGT.

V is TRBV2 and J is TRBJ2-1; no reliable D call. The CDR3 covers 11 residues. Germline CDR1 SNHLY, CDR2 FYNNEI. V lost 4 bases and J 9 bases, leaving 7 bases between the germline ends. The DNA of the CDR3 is TGTGCCAGCAGTGGAAGAGGTGAGCAGTTCTTC. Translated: CASSGRGEQFF.

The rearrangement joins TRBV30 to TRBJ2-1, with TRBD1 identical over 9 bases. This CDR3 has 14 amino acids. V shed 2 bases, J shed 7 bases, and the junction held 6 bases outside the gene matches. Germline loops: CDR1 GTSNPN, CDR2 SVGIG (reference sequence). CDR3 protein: CAWSPGTGSNEQFF. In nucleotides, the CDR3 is TGTGCCTGGAGTCCCGGGACAGGGAGTAATGAGCAGTTCTTC.

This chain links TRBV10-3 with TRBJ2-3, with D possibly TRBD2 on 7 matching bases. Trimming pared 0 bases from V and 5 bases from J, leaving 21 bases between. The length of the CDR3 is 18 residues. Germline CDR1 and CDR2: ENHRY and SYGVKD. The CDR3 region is CAISESLLREGGGDTQYF. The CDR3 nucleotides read TGTGCCATCAGTGAGTCGTTATTACGAGAGGGAGGGGGAGATACGCAGTATTTT.

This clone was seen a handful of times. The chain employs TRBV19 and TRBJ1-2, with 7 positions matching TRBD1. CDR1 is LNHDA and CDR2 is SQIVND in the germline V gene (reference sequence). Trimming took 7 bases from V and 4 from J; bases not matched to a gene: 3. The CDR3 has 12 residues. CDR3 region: CASIGTVYGYTF. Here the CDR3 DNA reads TGTGCCAGTATCGGGACAGTCTATGGCTACACCTTC. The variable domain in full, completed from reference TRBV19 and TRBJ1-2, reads DGGITQSPKYLFRKEGQNVTLSCEQNLNHDAMYWYRQDPGQGLRLIYYSQIVNDFQKGDIAEGYSVSREKKESFPLTVTSAQKNPTAFYLCASIGTVYGYTFGSGTRLTVV.

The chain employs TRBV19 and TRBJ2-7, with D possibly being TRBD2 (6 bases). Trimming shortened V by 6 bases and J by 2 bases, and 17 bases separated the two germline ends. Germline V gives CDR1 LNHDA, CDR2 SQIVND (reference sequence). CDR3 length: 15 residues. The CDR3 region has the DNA TGTGCCAGTAGGGGAGGACAAGGGAGAGCCTACGAGCAGTACTTC. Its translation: CASRGGQGRAYEQYF.